This TCR beta chain was sequenced in a study of CD8 T cells in Susac syndrome. Study-level information: Sequenced Susac syndrome patients included roughly 6 with clinically active disease and eight in remission.

Random hexamers were used to reverse transcribe an amount of about 0.45 to 1 ug RNA. TCRdb reprocessed the immunoSEQ multiplex PCR reads via MiXCR and lists one record per CDR3 protein. The sample holds nearly 110,000 distinct CDR3 sequences, around 94% seen once. V lost 0 bases to trimming and J lost 9 bases, with 12 bases between them. Germline CDR1 SSHAT, CDR2 FNYEAQ (reference sequence). This CDR3 spans 14 amino acids. The rearrangement joins TRBV7-7 to TRBJ2-1; no clear D. The sequence derives from a human donor with Susac syndrome. The sample consisted of CD8+ T cells from PBMCs. CDR3: CASSLALNLGEQFF. The CDR3 coding sequence is TGTGCCAGCAGCTTAGCACTCAATCTCGGTGAGCAGTTCTTC.